The 32 T cell receptor beta chains presented below share a single source sample, sequenced in a study of T cell changes during pregnancy in multiple sclerosis. The data were produced by immunoSEQ multiplex PCR, yet TCRdb's version contains in-frame clones alone and is incomplete. The table records around 100,000 clones, about 93% of them present only once. The sample in question was peripheral blood, obtained in the third trimester of pregnancy. The receptors were gathered from a female donor with multiple sclerosis, enrolled in a pregnancy study.

The rearrangement links TRBV20-1 to TRBJ1-1; D not certain. Germline CDR1 is DFQATT and CDR2 is SNEGSKA (reference sequence). This CDR3 has 11 residues. V dropped 0 bases and J dropped 6 bases, with 5 bases sitting between them. The CDR3: CSARDTAEAFF. Here the CDR3 DNA reads TGCAGTGCTAGAGATACGGCTGAAGCTTTCTTT.

The chain is built from TRBV30 and TRBJ1-2, with D possibly matching TRBD1 (5 bases). Trimming took 4 bases from V and 4 from J, leaving 16 bases between them. Germline V CDR1 and CDR2: GTSNPN, SVGIG (reference sequence). This CDR3 has 14 amino acids. The CDR3 loop reads CAWTYRTTGYGYTF. CDR3 DNA: TGTGCCTGGACCTACAGGACGACGGGCTATGGCTACACCTTC.

The chain recombines TRBV30 with TRBJ1-4; D is ambiguous. The germline gives CDR1 GTSNPN, CDR2 SVGIG (reference sequence). Trimming cost V 6 bases and J 8 bases, with 19 bases left between them. CDR3 size: 14 residues. DNA of the CDR3: TGTGCCTGCCCTGGGAGGGCAGAAGAAGAAAAACTGTTTTTT. Translation gives CACPGRAEEEKLFF.

There are a few counts of this clone. The chain is built from TRBV19 and TRBJ1-1, with 7 bases identical to TRBD1. Per the germline V gene, CDR1 is LNHDA and CDR2 is SQIVND (reference sequence). The CDR3 loop spans 15 amino acids. V lost 6 bases, J lost 2 bases, and 9 bases stayed unmatched. CDR3 amino acids: CASSHTRQGNTEAFF. Here the CDR3 DNA reads TGTGCCAGTAGCCATACCCGACAGGGCAACACTGAAGCTTTCTTT.

The CDR3 is CASSPLGGADTGELFF. As DNA, the CDR3 is TGTGCCAGCAGCCCATTGGGGGGGGCAGACACCGGGGAGCTGTTTTTT. V is TRBV7-8 and J is TRBJ2-2; D possibly corresponds to TRBD2 (7 bases). The CDR3 sequence is 16 residues long. Germline CDR1 reads SGHVS; CDR2 reads FQNEAQ. Trimming took 5 bases from V and 3 from J, leaving 16 bases between them.

J is TRBJ2-2 and V is TRBV29-1; TRBD2 matches at 9 bases. CDR3 size: 14 residues. V was pared by 5 bases and J by 6 bases, with 7 bases of the junction left unmatched. Looked up from germline, CDR1 is SQVTM and CDR2 is ANQGSEA. DNA for the CDR3: TGCAGCGTTTTTAGCGGGAGTCGGGCCGGGGAGCTGTTTTTT. Residues: CSVFSGSRAGELFF.

The chain couples TRBV6-6 to TRBJ1-1; 11 positions agree with TRBD1. Per the germline V gene, CDR1 is MNHNY and CDR2 is SVGAGI (reference sequence). The trim removed 5 bases at V and 10 bases at J, leaving 9 bases unmatched. The CDR3 sequence is 14 residues long. The DNA of the CDR3 is TGTGCCAGCAGTCACCGGGACAGGGGGGAGGGAGCTTTCTTT. Translating it yields CASSHRDRGEGAFF.

This clone came up once. The chain has TRBV6-1 and TRBJ1-1, with no clear D. Trimming took off 6 bases at V and 8 bases at J, with 16 bases between the two ends. The CDR3 spans 13 residues. CDR1 MNHNS and CDR2 SASEGT come from the germline V gene. The CDR3 nucleotides read TGTGCCAGCAGGGGGATGAGGGTCGGGGAAGCTTTCTTT. Amino acid sequence: CASRGMRVGEAFF.

This clone came up once. The chain has TRBV5-6 and TRBJ1-5; D possibly corresponds to TRBD1 (6 bases). Per the germline V gene, CDR1 is SGHDT and CDR2 is YYEEEE. The CDR3 sequence is 16 residues long. V lost 2 bases to trimming and J lost 2 bases, with 14 bases between them. The CDR3 is CASSLNQGLGNQPQHF. CDR3 DNA: TGTGCCAGCAGCTTAAATCAGGGGCTGGGCAATCAGCCCCAGCATTTT.

This chain links TRBV27 with TRBJ1-1, with D perhaps matching TRBD1 (5 bases). The CDR3 is 17 residues long. V lost 5 bases, J lost 1 base, and 20 bases lay in between. Germline loops: CDR1 MNHEY, CDR2 SMNVEV (reference sequence). CDR3 sequence reads: CASSPVDKVYRNTEAFF. CDR3 in DNA: TGTGCCAGCAGTCCTGTGGACAAGGTATACCGGAACACTGAAGCTTTCTTT.

Written as DNA, the CDR3 is TGTGCCAGCAGCTTAGGAGCAACGGAGACCTACGAGCAGTACTTC. This translates into CASSLGATETYEQYF. The gene calls are TRBV7-6 and TRBJ2-7; no clear D gene. This CDR3 is 15 amino acids long. The germline V gene has CDR1 SGHVS and CDR2 FNYEAQ. V gave up 1 base and J gave up 2 bases, with 12 bases separating them.

The V gene is TRBV6-1, the J gene TRBJ1-2, with D possibly matching TRBD1 (5 bases). Per the germline V gene, CDR1 is MNHNS and CDR2 is SASEGT. There are 12 residues in the CDR3. Trimming pared 2 bases from V and 10 bases from J, leaving 11 bases between. CDR3 protein: CASSELDRSYTF. The CDR3 DNA follows: TGTGCCAGCAGTGAACTAGACAGATCCTACACCTTC.

The chain has TRBV6-5 and TRBJ1-6, with no clear D. Trimming removed 6 bases at V and 7 bases at J, with 4 bases between. This CDR3 has 11 amino acids. CDR1 is MNHEY, CDR2 SVGAGI, per germline. The CDR3 nucleotides read TGTGCCAGCAGCAGGAATTCACCCCTCCACTTT. The encoded protein is CASSRNSPLHF.

The rearrangement joins TRBV5-1 to TRBJ2-3; TRBD1 is a possible D gene (6 bases). Germline values: CDR1 SGHRS, CDR2 YFSETQ. The CDR3 loop spans 19 amino acids. V gave up 0 bases and J gave up 7 bases, with 27 bases separating them. The CDR3 is CASSLEGGSEALSRNTQYF. The CDR3 DNA reads TGCGCCAGCAGCTTGGAAGGGGGTTCCGAGGCCCTGAGCCGTAATACGCAGTATTTT.

The chain couples TRBV19 to TRBJ1-6; 7 bases align to TRBD1. In germline, CDR1 is LNHDA, CDR2 SQIVND (reference sequence). The J segment lost 5 bases and the V segment lost 5 bases, leaving 9 bases of the junction unmatched. The CDR3 has 16 amino acids. CDR3 DNA: TGTGCCAGTAGTGAAACCGGGACAGTTAATAATTCACCCCTCCACTTT. This codes for CASSETGTVNNSPLHF.

V gene TRBV6-6 combines with J gene TRBJ1-2; 8 positions match TRBD1. The CDR3 covers 14 residues. Trimming at V came to 5 bases and at J to 4 bases, leaving 6 bases not matched to a gene. Germline-derived CDR1 and CDR2 are MNHNY and SVGAGI (reference sequence). CDR3 loop: CASSQDRASYGYTF. The CDR3 coding sequence is TGTGCCAGCAGTCAGGACAGGGCCAGCTATGGCTACACCTTC.

The V gene is TRBV7-9, the J gene TRBJ2-5; D remains ambiguous. This CDR3 spans 14 amino acids. The V gene lost 3 bases and the J gene lost 1 base, with 9 bases spanning the gap. Germline V gene sequence: CDR1 SEHNR, CDR2 FQNEAQ (reference sequence). The CDR3 sequence is CASSFFLRQETQYF. CDR3 nucleotide sequence: TGTGCCAGCAGCTTCTTCCTACGCCAAGAGACCCAGTACTTC.

The chain carries TRBV28 and TRBJ2-2, with D unresolved. This CDR3 has 13 residues. V gave up 6 bases and J gave up 2 bases, with 7 bases separating them. CDR1 and CDR2 from the germline V gene are MDHEN and SYDVKM. CDR3 loop: CASSHFNTGELFF. DNA for the CDR3: TGTGCCAGCAGCCACTTTAACACCGGGGAGCTGTTTTTT. Together with reference TRBV28 and TRBJ2-2, the CDR3 gives the full variable domain: DVKVTQSSRYLVKRTGEKVFLECVQDMDHENMFWYRQDPGLGLRLIYFSYDVKMKEKGDIPEGYSVSREKKERFSLILESASTNQTSMYLCASSHFNTGELFFGEGSRLTVL.

For the CDR3, the DNA is TGCGCCAGCAGCTTGGAAGCAGGGGGCCCCAGCTCCTATAATTCACCCCTCCACTTT. It yields the protein CASSLEAGGPSSYNSPLHF. The rearrangement links TRBV5-1 to TRBJ1-6, with 8 bases fitting TRBD1. V was pared by 0 bases and J by 0 bases, with 8 bases of the junction left unmatched. Germline V gives CDR1 SGHRS, CDR2 YFSETQ. The CDR3 totals 19 residues.

The rearrangement joins TRBV6-4 to TRBJ2-7; 8 bases are shared with TRBD1. This CDR3 has 16 amino acids. V shed 2 bases and J 3 bases; nucleotides not matched to a gene: 9. Germline V gene data show CDR1 as MRHNA and CDR2 as SNTAGT. The CDR3 region is CASSDPPGQDNYEQYF. The DNA of the CDR3 is TGTGCCAGCAGTGACCCCCCGGGACAGGACAACTACGAGCAGTACTTC.

V and J are TRBV2 and TRBJ1-2, with 9 bases matching TRBD1. The CDR3 has 15 amino acids. V shed 6 bases, J shed 8 bases, and the junction held 13 bases outside the gene matches. Germline CDR1 and CDR2: SNHLY and FYNNEI. DNA of the CDR3: TGTGCCAGCAGACAGGGGGCATCCCCCGCCGGGGGCTACACCTTC. This sequence encodes CASRQGASPAGGYTF.

The chain has TRBV28 and TRBJ2-7; 10 nucleotides agree with TRBD1. This CDR3 is built from 14 residues. J was trimmed by 2 bases and V by 7 bases; bases with no gene match: 5. Germline values: CDR1 MDHEN, CDR2 SYDVKM. CDR3: CASTVGQGAYEQYF. The DNA for the CDR3 is TGTGCCAGCACCGTAGGACAGGGGGCCTACGAGCAGTACTTC.

The CDR3, as DNA: TGTGCCAGCAGCTCGTCCTCCAGGGGCGGCTACACCTTC. It specifies CASSSSSRGGYTF. This sequence joins TRBV5-4 and TRBJ1-2; D possibly corresponds to TRBD1 (6 bases). This CDR3 spans 13 amino acids. In germline, CDR1 is SGHNT, CDR2 YYREEE (reference sequence). The ends were cut back, 3 bases at V and 8 bases at J, with 14 bases in the middle.

This clone was detected once. The rearrangement joins TRBV5-1 to TRBJ2-3; 10 positions agree with TRBD2. From germline, CDR1 is SGHRS and CDR2 YFSETQ. The length of the CDR3 is 16 residues. V lost 4 bases and J lost 6; bases outside the gene matches: 11. The DNA for the CDR3 is TGCGCCAGCAGCGGGGAGCCTAGCGGGAGAGAGGATACGCAGTATTTT. Residues: CASSGEPSGREDTQYF.

This clone was seen a single time. The CDR3 region has the DNA TGTGCCAGCAGCGGTTGGGACAGTAAAAAGTCTGAAGCTTTCTTT. Residues: CASSGWDSKKSEAFF. J is TRBJ1-1 and V is TRBV11-2; 7 bases are shared with TRBD1. The junction had 12 bases not matched to a gene; V was cut back by 5 bases and J by 6 bases. Germline values: CDR1 SGHAT, CDR2 FQNNGV. The CDR3 spans 15 residues.

This chain uses TRBV6-4 with TRBJ1-1; no firm D call. Trimming removed 5 bases at V and 7 bases at J, with 17 bases between. The CDR3 has 14 residues. Germline V gene sequence: CDR1 MRHNA, CDR2 SNTAGT. CDR3 region: CASSNLVTFGEAFF. The CDR3, as DNA: TGTGCCAGCAGTAACTTAGTAACGTTCGGTGAAGCTTTCTTT.

This chain joins TRBV6-5 and TRBJ1-1; 8 bases map to TRBD1. This CDR3 is 14 amino acids long. Looked up from germline, CDR1 is MNHEY and CDR2 is SVGAGI. Germline trimming cut 6 bases from V and 4 bases from J; bases unmatched to any gene: 7. The CDR3 sequence is CASSPGQVLTEAFF. The CDR3 DNA reads TGTGCCAGCAGCCCGGGACAGGTTCTCACTGAAGCTTTCTTT.

This chain uses TRBV11-2 with TRBJ2-7; 8 bases map to TRBD1. The CDR3 length is 18 residues. V was clipped by 1 base and J by 3 bases; unmatched bases: 14. Germline values: CDR1 SGHAT, CDR2 FQNNGV. In nucleotides, the CDR3 is TGTGCCAGCAGCTTAGGCCAGGGGGCCTCACCCCTTCTCTACGAGCAGTACTTC. Amino acids: CASSLGQGASPLLYEQYF.

The V gene is TRBV5-1, the J gene TRBJ2-3; 8 nucleotides align to TRBD2. The CDR3 runs to 17 residues. Germline V gives CDR1 SGHRS, CDR2 YFSETQ. V was pared by 4 bases and J by 1 base, with 11 bases of the junction left unmatched. The DNA of the CDR3 is TGCGCCAGCAGCCCTCGACTCACTAGCGGAGGCACAGATACGCAGTATTTT. It codes for CASSPRLTSGGTDTQYF.

This clone was seen only once. The V call is TRBV2, the J call TRBJ2-6; possibly TRBD1 for D (5 bases). V lost 3 bases and J lost 4, with 10 bases in between. This CDR3 is built from 15 residues. Germline V gene lookup returns CDR1 SNHLY and CDR2 FYNNEI. CDR3 coding DNA: TGTGCCAGCAGTGAGCAAGGGGCCGGGGCCAACGTCCTGACTTTC. This gives the protein CASSEQGAGANVLTF.

The CDR3 is CASSYYGDSYNEQFF. The CDR3 DNA reads TGTGCCAGCAGTTATTACGGGGACTCCTACAATGAGCAGTTCTTC. The chain couples TRBV27 to TRBJ2-1; D is possibly TRBD2 (5 bases). CDR3 length equals 15 residues. Germline V gives CDR1 MNHEY, CDR2 SMNVEV (reference sequence). V shed 4 bases and J shed 0 bases, with 10 bases lying between them.

As DNA, the CDR3 is TGTGCCAGCAGCTTAGTGACAGGGGTTGACTATGGCTACACCTTC. Translating it yields CASSLVTGVDYGYTF. The chain joins TRBV7-8 to TRBJ1-2, with TRBD1 identical over 8 bases. The CDR3 consists of 15 residues. V shed 1 base and J 3 bases; nucleotides not matched to a gene: 4. Germline V gene data show CDR1 as SGHVS and CDR2 as FQNEAQ.